The rows below give T cell receptor beta chains drawn from one sample of a study of regulatory T cells in long-lasting Graves disease. TCRdb re-analysed the multiplex PCR reads in MiXCR, keeping a single row per CDR3 protein. The data hold some 450,000 distinct CDR3 sequences, with 23% observed a single time. Sequenced material: peripheral blood mononuclear cells (PBMCs), taken when the disease was refractory, from a patient treated with antithyroid drugs. Source of these receptors: a female donor with Graves disease. The CDR3 runs from the conserved cysteine through the conserved F or W. D genes are given only for firm matches. Rows may omit the clone size; those that give it use once, few, many or a size class.

v_call	j_call	cdr3_length	d_call	clone_size	cdr3_nt	cdr3_aa
TRBV12-5	TRBJ2-2	17	-	-	TGTGCTAGTGGCCGAAGGATCGGGGCAGGGGACACCGGGGAGCTGTTTTTT	CASGRRIGAGDTGELFF
TRBV7-8	TRBJ2-2	16	TRBD1	many	TGTGCCAGCAGCTTAGTGGGGGACAGCCCCACCGGGGAGCTGTTTTTT	CASSLVGDSPTGELFF
TRBV12-3/TRBV12-4	TRBJ2-2	13	-	few	TGTGCCAGCGGCCAAACTCGGGCCGGGGAGCTGTTTTTT	CASGQTRAGELFF
TRBV7-3	TRBJ2-7	14	-	-	TGTGCCAGCAGCTTAAAGCATGGTTCCTACGAGCAGTACTTC	CASSLKHGSYEQYF
TRBV12-3/TRBV12-4	TRBJ1-1	14	-	-	TGTGCCAGCAGAGGATGGACAACATCGTCTGAAGCTTTCTTT	CASRGWTTSSEAFF
TRBV12-3/TRBV12-4	TRBJ1-4	15	-	many	TGTGCCAGCAGTTTATCGCGGTTCGCTTACGAAAAACTGTTTTTT	CASSLSRFAYEKLFF
TRBV20-1	TRBJ2-7	18	TRBD1	-	TGCAGTGCTGCTAGTTTGGGACAGGGAGTCCCGAGCCACTACGAGCAGTACTTC	CSAASLGQGVPSHYEQYF
TRBV9	TRBJ1-2	15	TRBD1	-	TGTGCCAGCAGCGTAGGGGACAGGGGGAACTATGGCTACACCTTC	CASSVGDRGNYGYTF
TRBV28	TRBJ2-7	15	TRBD1	-	TGTGCCAGCAGATCAGGGACAGGGTCTGTCAACGAGCAGTACTTC	CASRSGTGSVNEQYF
TRBV6-1	TRBJ1-1	15	-	few	TGTGCCAGCAGTGGATACAGGGCAATCAACACTGAAGCTTTCTTT	CASSGYRAINTEAFF
TRBV27	TRBJ1-1	17	-	few	TGTGCCAGCAGTTTATCTCTAACAGGGATTAGGTACACTGAAGCTTTCTTT	CASSLSLTGIRYTEAFF
TRBV6-5	TRBJ1-2	17	TRBD1	few	TGTGCCAGCAGTTCAAGATACGCGGGACAGGGAATATATGGCTACACCTTC	CASSSRYAGQGIYGYTF
TRBV5-1	TRBJ2-5	16	TRBD2	-	TGCGCCAGCAGCTTGGCCGGGGGGGCCCGACAAGAGACCCAGTACTTC	CASSLAGGARQETQYF
TRBV20-1	TRBJ1-2	18	TRBD1	-	TGCAGTGCTAGACCACATGGGGGCAGGGGGCGATTATACTATGGCTACACCTTC	CSARPHGGRGRLYYGYTF
TRBV2	TRBJ1-2	13	-	-	TGTGCCACAGCGGCAGGGGCTAACTATGGCTACACCTTC	CATAAGANYGYTF
TRBV5-4	TRBJ1-1	14	-	few	TGTGCCAGCAGCTCAGCTTACCCGAACACTGAAGCTTTCTTT	CASSSAYPNTEAFF
TRBV13	TRBJ2-7	14	-	few	TGTGCCAGCAGCTTAGCACAGCCTCCCTACGAGCAGTACTTC	CASSLAQPPYEQYF
TRBV6-1	TRBJ2-7	15	TRBD2	many	TGTGCCAGCAGGGGTAGCGGGAGGGATCGAGGCGAGCAGTACTTC	CASRGSGRDRGEQYF
TRBV11-2	TRBJ2-6	17	TRBD1	once	TGTGCCAGCAGCTTGACAGGGGCTAACTCTGGGGCCAACGTCCTGACTTTC	CASSLTGANSGANVLTF
TRBV7-2	TRBJ1-1	14	-	-	TGTGCCAGCAGCTTAGTAGAAAGGGGGACTGAAGCTTTCTTT	CASSLVERGTEAFF
TRBV20-1	TRBJ2-4	14	-	few	TGCAGTGCTAGAAAACAAGCAGGCAAAAACATTCAGTACTTC	CSARKQAGKNIQYF
TRBV7-2	TRBJ2-2	16	-	-	TGTGCCAGCAGCGGTAGTCCTACTCCCAACACCGGGGAGCTGTTTTTT	CASSGSPTPNTGELFF
TRBV6-2/TRBV6-3	TRBJ2-1	14	-	-	TGTGCCAGCAGTTACGGCGGGGTTGGCAATGAGCAGTTCTTC	CASSYGGVGNEQFF
TRBV7-8	TRBJ2-1	17	-	-	TGTGCCAGCAGCTTAATTATGCGGTGGGAACAGCACAACGAGCAGTTCTTC	CASSLIMRWEQHNEQFF
TRBV11-2	TRBJ2-5	11	-	-	TGTGTCAGCTCACAATGCGAGACCCAGTACTTC	CVSSQCETQYF
TRBV28	TRBJ1-2	14	TRBD1	many	TGTGCCAGCAGTCCCCGGACAGGGGACTATGGCTACACCTTC	CASSPRTGDYGYTF
TRBV10-3	TRBJ2-7	14	TRBD2	few	TGTGCCATCACGCGGGAGGGCCGGGTCGACGAGCAGTACTTC	CAITREGRVDEQYF
TRBV6-1	TRBJ1-1	12	-	few	TGTGCCAGCATGCTGTCCAACACTGAAGCTTTCTTT	CASMLSNTEAFF
TRBV9	TRBJ1-1	16	TRBD1	-	TGTGCCAGCAGCTCGAGCTGGGACAGAAACTACGGTGAAGCTTTCTTT	CASSSSWDRNYGEAFF
TRBV5-1	TRBJ2-2	15	-	few	TGCGCCAGCAGCTTGGCTCAGGGTTACACCGGGGAGCTGTTTTTT	CASSLAQGYTGELFF
TRBV6-2/TRBV6-3	TRBJ1-2	15	-	many	TGTGCCAGCAGTGAAGCCCTCCGGGACATTTATGGCTACACCTTC	CASSEALRDIYGYTF
TRBV12-3/TRBV12-4	TRBJ1-1	13	TRBD1	many	TGTGCCAGCAGTCTTCGACAGGGCGCTGAAGCTTTCTTT	CASSLRQGAEAFF
TRBV6-1	TRBJ1-4	15	TRBD1	many	TGTGCCAGCCGACCGATGGGGACAGCTAATGAAAAACTGTTTTTT	CASRPMGTANEKLFF
TRBV6-2/TRBV6-3	TRBJ1-1	18	-	-	TGTGCCAGCAGTGAATTTTCTCCGGGCGGACGGGTGAACACTGAAGCTTTCTTT	CASSEFSPGGRVNTEAFF
TRBV2	TRBJ2-7	15	-	many	TGTGCCAGCAAATCGGGAAGTCCTGGTCAGTACGAGCAGTACTTC	CASKSGSPGQYEQYF
TRBV5-1	TRBJ1-1	13	-	few	TGCGCCAGCAGGGAGGGCCTGAACACTGAAGCTTTCTTT	CASREGLNTEAFF
TRBV9	TRBJ2-7	15	-	-	TGTGCCAGCAGCGTAGGATCTTCCCCAGATTACGAGCAGTACTTC	CASSVGSSPDYEQYF
TRBV7-3	TRBJ1-1	13	-	-	TGTGCCAGCAGCTTAACTTGGAACACTGAAGCTTTCTTT	CASSLTWNTEAFF
TRBV5-1	TRBJ2-5	13	-	-	TGCGCCACCAAGGGGGGATTCCAAGAGACCCAGTACTTC	CATKGGFQETQYF
TRBV6-1	TRBJ1-1	14	TRBD1	few	TGTGCCAGCAGACGGACAGGGGGCGGCACTGAAGCTTTCTTT	CASRRTGGGTEAFF
TRBV20-1	TRBJ1-2	12	-	-	TGCAGTCTCAAGGCAACTAACTATGGCTACACCTTC	CSLKATNYGYTF
TRBV29-1	TRBJ2-5	15	TRBD2	many	TGCAGCGTTGATTTTACGGGAGGACATCAGCAGACCCAGTACTTC	CSVDFTGGHQQTQYF
TRBV20-1	TRBJ1-5	14	TRBD1	many	TGCAGTGCCCGGGTGGGGACAGAGAATCAGCCCCAGCATTTT	CSARVGTENQPQHF
TRBV6-5	TRBJ2-7	16	-	-	TGTGCCAGCAGTTACTCCAGGGGCCAACCGTCCTACGAGCAGTACTTC	CASSYSRGQPSYEQYF
TRBV2	TRBJ2-1	12	-	-	TGTGCCAGCAGAGACCACTACAATGAGCAGTTCTTC	CASRDHYNEQFF
TRBV5-1	TRBJ1-1	15	TRBD1	few	TGCGCCAGCAGCTCCCCGACAGGGGTCGTCGGTGAAGCTTTCTTT	CASSSPTGVVGEAFF
TRBV20-1	TRBJ1-1	13	-	few	TGCAGTGCCAGTACGCGTCCAGATACTGAAGCTTTCTTT	CSASTRPDTEAFF
TRBV6-2/TRBV6-3	TRBJ1-4	13	-	many	TGTGCCAGCTTCTCCGGGGGCGGGGAAAAACTGTTTTTT	CASFSGGGEKLFF
TRBV7-9	TRBJ2-1	19	TRBD2	-	TGTGCCAGCAGCCCACTAGAGACTAGCGGGAGGACAATGTACAATGAGCAGTTCTTC	CASSPLETSGRTMYNEQFF
TRBV19	TRBJ2-5	17	TRBD2	-	TGTGCCAGTAGTATACGTTCGGGCGGGAGGGCCCAAGAGACCCAGTACTTC	CASSIRSGGRAQETQYF
TRBV29-1	TRBJ1-1	12	-	few	TGCAGCGGCCGCCGGGTAGGCACTGAAGCTTTCTTT	CSGRRVGTEAFF
TRBV6-1	TRBJ2-7	15	-	many	TGTGCCAGCAGTGAGGGGGGGGCAGGACGCGGCGAGCAGTACTTC	CASSEGGAGRGEQYF
TRBV6-1	TRBJ2-1	15	TRBD2	-	TGTGCCAGCAGCCCAAGACTAGCGGGAGGCTCGGAGCAGTTCTTC	CASSPRLAGGSEQFF
TRBV20-1	TRBJ2-3	13	-	once	TGCAGTGCTGTGGGGGAGGGGGGAGATACGCAGTATTTT	CSAVGEGGDTQYF
TRBV28	TRBJ2-5	16	TRBD2	few	TGTGCCAACAGTTTAGTGACTAGCGGGCTCAAAGAGACCCAGTACTTC	CANSLVTSGLKETQYF
TRBV7-3	TRBJ2-2	13	-	few	TGTGCCAGCAGCTTCGGAAAGGGCGGGGAGCTGTTTTTT	CASSFGKGGELFF
TRBV7-2	TRBJ1-2	13	TRBD1	-	TGTGCCAGCAGCTTAGAGCAGGGGGTCGGCTACACCTTC	CASSLEQGVGYTF
TRBV15	TRBJ1-5	14	TRBD1	few	TGTGCCACCAGCCGAGGACAGGGTTCATGGCCCCAGCATTTT	CATSRGQGSWPQHF
TRBV6-1	TRBJ2-2	17	TRBD1	many	TGTGCCAGCAGCTTAGCCGGACAGGGGGCGAACACCGGGGAGCTGTTTTTT	CASSLAGQGANTGELFF